This T cell receptor (beta chain) derives from a study of cytomegalovirus exposure and HLA in healthy donors (dated by TCRdb to the late 2010s). Context from the whole study: According to an earlier analysis of a few hundred of the donors, about 179 million T cells yielded over 90 million unique TCR beta sequences and around 280 Gb of sequence data. Around 330 gigabases of sequencing data and around 90 million unique TCR sequences made up an early release that covered 500 to 650 HLA-typed donors. Because of strong linkage in the cohort, 4 to 6 DR-DQ haplotypes were treated as single units for association and clustering. All discovery cohort repertoires had been generated using a single sequencing platform. In a later genetic analysis, genome-wide SNP genotypes for about three fifths of the roughly 670 donors were used, and that subset was treated as a discovery cohort. Besides the first cohort of approximately 710 subjects, a separate validation cohort made up of 120 different subjects was used. The number of typed donors differed by locus: about 629-630 for A, B, C, DRB1 and DQB1; approximately 530 for DQA1; around 580 for DPA1; and 400 to 480 for DPB1. Donor age, sex, ethnicity and CMV serostatus were compiled together with the repertoire data. HLA typing covered class I and class II loci at four-digit resolution. The genetic ancestry cluster associated with self-reported Caucasian donors included about four fifths of the 398 genotyped donors. Among roughly 400 genotyped donors of the cohort, an average of about 220,000 unique TCR beta nucleotide sequences was sequenced per donor, of which about 19% were non-productive. In an earlier analysis of several hundred of the donors, high-throughput TCR beta sequencing was used to judge whether each TCR beta V gene segment behaved as functional or pseudogenic. The later analysis used no new phenotypic data to find candidate immune exposures, relying instead on TCR beta sequences and their occurrence across donors. A later analysis re-examined previously published TCR beta repertoires from over 500 donors and added high-resolution HLA genotyping to investigate patterns of TCR occurrence. The study aimed to test whether cataloging public T cell receptors could reveal signatures of past pathogen exposure. To predict cytomegalovirus infection status, the study combined high-throughput TCR immunosequencing, statistical association of individual TCRs with disease status, and machine learning. The study used immunosequencing to profile the T cell repertoires of approximately 640 subjects and linked those repertoires to cytomegalovirus serostatus.

Library method: the immunoSEQ multiplex PCR assay. A mixture of 60 forward primers for TCR Vbeta segments and 13 reverse primers for TCR Jbeta segments was used in the multiplex PCR. The CDR3 region of rearranged TCR beta genes was amplified from genomic DNA with a multiplex PCR assay. The Illumina HiSeq System was used to sequence the amplified TCR beta libraries as 87-base-pair reads. The authors' pipeline ran thus. Across the 640 or so repertoires, a later analysis counted tens of millions of unique TCR beta chains, some 11 million of which were shared by at least two donors. A nearest-neighbor algorithm error-corrected the raw reads and collapsed the reads into unique sequences, merging closely related sequences to remove PCR and sequencing errors. CDR3 sequences were aligned to IMGT reference sequences to assign V, D and J gene segments. For a sequence to be retained, at least a six-nucleotide match to both a V gene segment and a J gene segment was required. Rearrangements were called productive when the CDR3 lacked stop codons and stayed in frame with V and J; all others were non-productive. Following IMGT convention, CDR3 was defined as the stretch from the second conserved V-encoded cysteine to the conserved J-encoded phenylalanine. Sequences without an unambiguous match to a single V gene segment were excluded from the earlier analysis of over 500 of the donors. In an earlier analysis of several hundred of the donors, V segments were called functional above 56.7% productive rearrangements and were called segregating when the between-donor standard deviation exceeded 5%. A statistical classification framework was built to diagnose cytomegalovirus status from the catalog of TCR beta chain sequences. A later analysis assigned V and J genes by comparing TCR nucleotide sequences with IMGT/GENE-DB human TR gene sequences. In a later analysis, CDR3 sequences and most-parsimonious VDJ recombination scenarios were assigned using the TCRdist pipeline. A later analysis defined each TCR beta chain by its CDR3 amino acid sequence plus V-gene family, and excluded reads lacking a unique V-gene family. In a later analysis, fewer than 650 highly shared, low-generation-probability nucleotide sequences were removed to address suspected cross-contamination and a sequencing artifact. For each public chain, a later analysis derived a clonal expansion index from normalized ranks of inferred template counts within each repertoire. In a later analysis, generation probabilities were computed using a VDJ recombination model fitted to out-of-frame rearrangements, and the results were checked against IGoR. In a later analysis, TCR-TCR, TCR-HLA and TCR-CMV co-occurrence was scored with hypergeometric tests, and a repertoire-size bias correction was applied to TCR pairs. A later analysis estimated false discovery rates by permuting HLA or CMV assignments 20 times. In a later analysis, co-occurring TCRs were grouped using DBSCAN, and TCRdist sequence similarity was added for clustering within HLA-allele-positive subsets. For co-occurrence clustering, repertoires with fewer than 30,000 or more than 120,000 public chains were excluded, along with roughly 5 repertoires with anomalous nucleotide sharing. In TCRdb, the immuneACCESS table is reduced to in-frame sequences with V and J assigned. These tables do not hold every clone; where another copy was compared, an unresolved V gene accounts for under half, and the others remain unexplained. The D gene and trimming were derived from the DNA, and the V and J assignments and clone size from that table. A total of about 160,000 clones appear in this sample, about four fifths of them only once. Together, the top ten hold less than 9% of the sample.

CDR1 LGHNA and CDR2 YSLEER were looked up in the germline V gene. Between the V and J ends, shortened by 4 bases and 0 bases respectively, the junction contains 13 bases. The CDR3, cysteine through phenylalanine, is 16 amino acids long. The DNA shown is the 48-base CDR3, in frame from base 1. This clone has a single count. Its antigen remains unidentified. The record has no base qualities; no much larger clone is one base away. In total, 600 or so healthy bone marrow donors made up the cohort. At the time of sampling, every cohort member was nominally healthy, though immune exposures that went unrecorded were likely present. The donor was CMV seropositive and belonged to the group of 250 to 300 seropositive cohort members. Every donor gave a peripheral blood sample, and the peripheral blood mononuclear cells from that sample were used for TCR beta sequencing. The Qiagen DNeasy Blood Extraction Kit was used to extract genomic DNA from the blood cell samples.

Results and caveats for the whole study, not just this receptor: A later analysis found that HLA-associated TCR beta chains were more clonally expanded and had lower generation probabilities than equally common non-associated chains. The sequencing pipeline was judged likely to have produced a cluster of highly shared sequence variants as a technical artifact. This cohort had only TCR beta chains sequenced, and the lack of alpha or paired-chain data limited which features could be detected. A later genetic analysis associated a missense DCLRE1C variant with V-gene and J-gene trimming of TCR beta chains, and an independent cohort replicated the association. Strong co-occurrence of HLA alleles, especially DR and DQ, made assigning TCR associations to individual alleles difficult. Across donors, most TCR sequences were observed very rarely, whereas some public TCRs were present in many individuals. The only immune exposure information available for the cohort was CMV serostatus. A later analysis found that most CMV-associated TCR beta chains appeared HLA-restricted, with HLA associations seemingly driven largely by CMV exposure. Correlated functional status among segregating V segments might reflect linkage disequilibrium, but an unknown experimental factor could not be ruled out. The 87-base-pair reads could not distinguish some IMGT-functional V segments, including TRBV6-2 and TRBV6-3, so those segments were excluded. The classifier was reported to diagnose cytomegalovirus status with high specificity and sensitivity in both the original cohort and the validation cohort. A later analysis associated roughly 17,000 TCR beta sequences with specific HLA alleles at a false discovery rate of 0.05. HLA typing was unavailable for some donors at each locus, so association tests used only the typed subset. A total of around 150 TCR beta chains were listed by the study as associated with cytomegalovirus. Three of the identified cytomegalovirus-associated TCR beta chains were confirmed in vitro to be specific for cytomegalovirus antigens. A later genetic analysis reported fewer N-insertions in productive TCRs among donors in an Asian-associated ancestry cluster than the approximately 670-donor mean. Because counts were too low, around 17 rarely observed V segments, including chromosome 9 orphons, were left out of the earlier analysis of approximately 500 of the donors. In a later analysis, TCR association rates were found to vary across HLA loci, with the most associated TCRs seen for DRB1 alleles and the fewest for HLA-C alleles. A later analysis reported that several top co-occurrence clusters appeared linked to parvovirus B19, influenza, CMV and Epstein-Barr virus. The presence/absence analyses assumed that sequencing depth was roughly uniform across donors, and that assumption may not be true. In an earlier analysis of some 500 of the donors, most TCR beta V segments appeared in productive rearrangements about 87% or about 30% of the time, broadly matching IMGT annotations. According to the authors, the approach could potentially be generalized to other disease states and immunological phenotypes. A further reported finding was that TCR beta sequences accurately predicted the HLA-A and HLA-B alleles for most subjects in the first cohort.

The chain is made from TRBV4-3 and TRBJ2-1, and the D gene may be TRBD2, 6 bases matching. The receptor comes from a male donor in good health and CMV-seropositive. Sequencing was done on a sample of PBMCs. The nucleotide sequence is TGCGCCAGCAGCCGGCATAGCGGAAGCTCCTACAATGAGCAGTTCTTC. It encodes CASSRHSGSSYNEQFF.